Listed here is a single TCR beta chain. Generated by immunoSEQ multiplex PCR, the TCRdb table keeps only in-frame clones and is missing some. The repertoire holds under 30,000 clones, with about 93% as singletons. This record comes from a study of T cell changes during pregnancy in multiple sclerosis. The germline V gene encodes CDR1 SEHNR and CDR2 FQNEAQ (reference sequence). The CDR3 runs to 15 residues. The clonotype was recovered from a female donor with multiple sclerosis, enrolled in a pregnancy study. The sample here was CD4+ T cells from peripheral blood mononuclear cells, taken after pregnancy. The chain is built from TRBV7-9 and TRBJ1-3; no reliable D call. CDR3 in DNA: TGTTCTATCGATCCAGTCCCGGCGGCAGGAAACACCATATATTTT. Its translation: CSIDPVPAAGNTIYF.